These 9 T cell receptor beta chains were sequenced from one sample in a study of T cells in women clearing cervical HPV infection. Only in-frame clones appear in the TCRdb table, and some are missing; sequencing was by immunoSEQ multiplex PCR. The table lists some 15,000 clones. The sequenced sample consisted of blood buffy coat. These TCRs come from a woman between 18 and 70 years old with a cervical HPV16 infection that either progressed to CIN3+ or cleared (not recorded which).

This clone is classed as medium-sized by frequency. The CDR3 goes on 3 residues after the read ends, and that part is filled in from the germline J gene. V usage is TRBV6-2 or TRBV6-3 and J usage is TRBJ2-7; 10 positions agree with TRBD1. The J segment lost 6 bases and the V segment lost 7 bases, leaving 12 bases of the junction unmatched. CDR3 length equals 15 residues. CDR1 and CDR2 (germline): MNHEY, SVGEGT. This chain's CDR3 is CASTYQTGGLFEQYF. Incomplete CDR3 DNA: TGTGCCAGCACCTATCAGACAGGGGGCCTTTTCGAG.

As regards this clone: The CDR3 is cut off 3 residues early in the read; its end comes from the germline J gene. This chain uses TRBV13 with TRBJ2-1; 9 bases fit TRBD2. Germline loops: CDR1 PRHDT, CDR2 FYEKMQ (reference sequence). The CDR3 loop spans 14 amino acids. V trimming: 8 bases; J trimming: 6 bases; junction bases outside the gene matches: 8. The DNA read from the CDR3 is TGTGCCAGCTTAGCGGGGGTGGCCAGCAATGAG. Its protein product is CASLAGVASNE. The entire CDR3 protein is CASLAGVASNEQFF.

As for this clone: The read comes to an end 3 residues before the CDR3 does, leaving the germline J gene to fill in the end. The chain is built from TRBV7-8 and TRBJ1-5, with 9 bases that match TRBD1. Unmatched junction bases numbered 7, after V lost 6 bases and J lost 4 bases. Germline V gene sequence: CDR1 SGHVS, CDR2 FQNEAQ. The CDR3 loop spans 15 amino acids. The CDR3 sequence is CASRPRQGENQPQHF. Incomplete CDR3 DNA: TGTGCCAGCAGGCCGAGACAGGGGGAGAATCAGCCC.

About this clone itself: The read is 3 residues too short to cover the CDR3 end, so that end is filled in from the germline J gene. The chain combines TRBV5-6 with TRBJ1-2; TRBD1 matches 11 bases. The CDR3 covers 15 residues. Germline V CDR1 and CDR2: SGHDT, YYEEEE. The trim removed 4 bases at V and 6 bases at J, leaving 8 bases unmatched. The sequenced CDR3 bases are TGTGCCAGCAGCGCGGGGGACAGGGGGAAAGATGGC. Its translation: CASSAGDRGKDG. The entire CDR3 protein reads CASSAGDRGKDGYTF.

With respect to this clone: The read halts 3 residues ahead of the CDR3 end, with the missing end drawn from the germline J gene. The chain combines TRBV7-9 with TRBJ1-5; 8 bases are a match to TRBD1. The junction had 9 bases not matched to a gene; V was cut back by 5 bases and J by 6 bases. The CDR3 loop spans 15 amino acids. Germline V lookup: CDR1 SEHNR, CDR2 FQNEAQ (reference sequence). The sequenced CDR3 bases are TGTGCCAGCAGCAACGCCGACAGGGGAGGTCAGCCC. Translating it yields CASSNADRGGQP. The CDR3 reads in full as CASSNADRGGQPQHF.

A note on this clone: The CDR3 is cut off 3 residues early in the read; its end comes from the germline J gene. The rearrangement links TRBV12-3 or TRBV12-4 to TRBJ1-2; 9 bases agree with TRBD1. After removal of 5 bases from V and 3 bases from J, the junction contained 4 bases not matched to a gene. The CDR3 sequence is 14 residues long. CDR3 region: CASSTGQGHYGYTF. The CDR3 bases that were read are TGTGCCAGCAGTACGGGACAGGGCCACTATGGC.

As for this clone: Read sequence stops 3 residues before the CDR3 end, and the germline J gene provides the missing end. The rearrangement joins TRBV4-1 to TRBJ1-5, with TRBD1 matching over 7 bases. V lost 3 bases, J lost 2 bases, and 4 bases stayed unmatched. Germline-derived CDR1 and CDR2 are MGHRA and YSYEKL. The CDR3 extends over 15 amino acids. The chain's CDR3 is CASSHPDRGNQPQHF. CDR3 bases read: TGCGCCAGCAGCCACCCAGACAGGGGCAATCAGCCC.

As concerns this clone: The read terminates 3 residues before the CDR3 end, so the remaining end is supplied by the germline J gene. The chain recombines TRBV2 with TRBJ2-4, with 8 positions matching TRBD1. Germline V gene data show CDR1 as SNHLY and CDR2 as FYNNEI. V trimming: 6 bases; J trimming: 4 bases; junction bases outside the gene matches: 14. The CDR3 extends over 17 amino acids. The CDR3 bases that were read are TGTGCCAGCAGCCTCAGGACAGGGAAGACCCCTAAAAACATT. It translates to CASSLRTGKTPKNI. The full CDR3 reads CASSLRTGKTPKNIQYF.

As regards this clone: The read ends 3 residues before the CDR3 terminus; that terminus is restored from the germline J gene. V and J are TRBV12-3 or TRBV12-4 and TRBJ2-7; 9 positions match TRBD2. The CDR3 totals 15 residues. Trimming cost V 6 bases and J 1 base; bases outside gene matches: 7. The CDR3 here is CASRPRTSDSYEQYF. Partial CDR3 DNA: TGTGCCAGCAGGCCCCGGACTAGCGATTCCTACGAG.